This T cell receptor beta chain was obtained from a study of T cell repertoires in cytomegalovirus infection. TCRdb reprocessed the reads with MiXCR, giving one entry per CDR3 protein. The sample comprises 140,000 to 150,000 distinct CDR3 sequences, about 31% of which are singletons, and 45% to 55% rests with the top ten. CDR1 and CDR2 from the germline V gene are MNHNY and SVGAGI (reference sequence). CDR3 length equals 18 residues. V shed 2 bases and J shed 0 bases, with 19 bases lying between them. Concerning this clonotype itself: Its specificity is not known.

The chain has TRBV6-6 and TRBJ1-2, with TRBD1 as a possible D gene (6 bases). The clonotype was recovered from a human donor in good health (CMV status not recorded). Some clones in this sample may be carry-over from other donors' samples. Here the sequenced sample was CD8+ T cells from cultured PBMCs, taken from culture after CMV antigen stimulation. For the CDR3, the DNA is TGTGCCAGCAGTTACGCGTACAGGGCCGGCGAAGCTAACTATGGCTACACCTTC. Protein: CASSYAYRAGEANYGYTF.